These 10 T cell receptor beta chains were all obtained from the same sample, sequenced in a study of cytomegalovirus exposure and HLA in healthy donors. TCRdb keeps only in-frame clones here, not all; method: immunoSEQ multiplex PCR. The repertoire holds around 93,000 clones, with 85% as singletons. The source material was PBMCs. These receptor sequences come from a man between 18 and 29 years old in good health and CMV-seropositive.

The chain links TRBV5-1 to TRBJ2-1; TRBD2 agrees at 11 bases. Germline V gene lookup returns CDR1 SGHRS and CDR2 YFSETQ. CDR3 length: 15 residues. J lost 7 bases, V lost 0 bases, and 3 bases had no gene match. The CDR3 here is CASSLVLAGVNEQFF. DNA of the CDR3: TGCGCCAGCAGCTTGGTACTAGCGGGAGTGAATGAGCAGTTCTTC.

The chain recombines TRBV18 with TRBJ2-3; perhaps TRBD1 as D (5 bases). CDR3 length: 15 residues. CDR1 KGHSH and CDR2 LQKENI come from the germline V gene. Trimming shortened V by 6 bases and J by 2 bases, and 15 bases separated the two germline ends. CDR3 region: CASSLVGRDTDTQYF. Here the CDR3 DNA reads TGTGCCAGCTCGTTAGTCGGCAGGGACACAGATACGCAGTATTTT.

CDR3 bases: TGTGCCAGCAGTGAGCTCCGGGACAGCTATGGCTACACCTTC. Its translation: CASSELRDSYGYTF. V usage is TRBV6-1 and J usage is TRBJ1-2; 7 positions agree with TRBD1. Germline loops: CDR1 MNHNS, CDR2 SASEGT. CDR3 length equals 14 residues. Germline trimming cut 3 bases from V and 4 bases from J; bases unmatched to any gene: 5.

CDR3: CASSQELKTSGIINEQFF. The CDR3 DNA is TGCGCCAGCAGCCAGGAGCTAAAGACTAGCGGGATCATTAATGAGCAGTTCTTC. The chain couples TRBV4-1 to TRBJ2-1; 11 nucleotides line up with TRBD2. With 3 bases clipped from V and 7 bases from J, the junction kept 14 bases outside the gene matches. The CDR3 consists of 18 residues. The V gene's germline CDR1 is MGHRA and CDR2 YSYEKL.

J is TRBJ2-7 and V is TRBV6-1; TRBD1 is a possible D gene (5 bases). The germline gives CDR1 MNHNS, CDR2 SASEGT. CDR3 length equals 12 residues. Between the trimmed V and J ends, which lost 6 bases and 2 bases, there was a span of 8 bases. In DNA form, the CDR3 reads TGTGCCAGCAGCCTGGACACCTACGAGCAGTACTTC. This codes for CASSLDTYEQYF.

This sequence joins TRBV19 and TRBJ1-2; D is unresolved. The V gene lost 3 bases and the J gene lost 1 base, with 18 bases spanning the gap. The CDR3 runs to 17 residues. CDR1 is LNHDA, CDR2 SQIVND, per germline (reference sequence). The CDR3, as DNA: TGTGCCAGTAGTATCCGGGTCCCCATTTTGGGTAACTATGGCTACACCTTC. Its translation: CASSIRVPILGNYGYTF.

The CDR3 spells CASSQQGGSYNEQFF. The CDR3 coding sequence is TGCGCCAGCAGCCAACAGGGGGGCTCCTACAATGAGCAGTTCTTC. The V call is TRBV4-1, the J call TRBJ2-1; TRBD1 is a possible D gene (7 bases). V shed 2 bases and J shed 0 bases, with 8 bases lying between them. Germline assignment: CDR1 MGHRA and CDR2 YSYEKL. The CDR3 runs to 15 residues.

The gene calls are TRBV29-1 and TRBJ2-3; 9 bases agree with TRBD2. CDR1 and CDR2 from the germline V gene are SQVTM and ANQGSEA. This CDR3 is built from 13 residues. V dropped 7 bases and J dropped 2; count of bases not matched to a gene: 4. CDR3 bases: TGCAGCGGGGGACTAGCTCCCACAGATACGCAGTATTTT. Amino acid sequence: CSGGLAPTDTQYF.

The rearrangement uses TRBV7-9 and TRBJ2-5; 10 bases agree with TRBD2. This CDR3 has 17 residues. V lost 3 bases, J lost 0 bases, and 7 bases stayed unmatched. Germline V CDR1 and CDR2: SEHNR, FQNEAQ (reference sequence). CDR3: CASSFSSGRGDQETQYF. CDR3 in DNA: TGTGCCAGCAGCTTCTCTAGCGGGAGAGGGGACCAAGAGACCCAGTACTTC.

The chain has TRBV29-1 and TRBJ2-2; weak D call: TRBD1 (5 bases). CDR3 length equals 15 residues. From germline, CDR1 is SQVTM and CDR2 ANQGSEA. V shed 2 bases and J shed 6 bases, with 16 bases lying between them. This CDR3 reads CSVESGKGLAGELFF. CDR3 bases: TGCAGCGTTGAATCCGGAAAGGGGTTAGCCGGGGAGCTGTTTTTT.